This TCR beta chain was captured by sequencing in a study of shared clonotypes between healthy human individuals (dated by TCRdb to about 2020). The study in broad terms: The cohort comprised a couple of women and a few men aged 18 to 49 years. Per donor, three plates each were used for CD4 naive and CD4 memory, two for CD8 naive, and one for CD8 memory. The study deeply sequenced blood TCR repertoires of about 5 healthy adults to estimate repertoire size and the extent of clonotype sharing between individuals. To increase sequencing depth and limit assay-specific biases, different laboratories used diverse techniques to prepare libraries and sequence TCR repertoires. Between about 0.9 and 9 billion PBMCs per donor were obtained by leukapheresis.

Cut back by 0 bases and 9 bases, the V and J ends lie 15 bases apart. The germline V gene (reference sequence) provides CDR1 LNHNV and CDR2 YYDKDF. The CDR3 sequence holds 16 residues, the cysteine and phenylalanine included. Only CDR3 DNA remains: 48 bases, in frame from the first base. CD8 naive samples were CD45RO-negative cells positively selected for CCR7, giving a CD45RA+CCR7+ population that excluded TemRA cells. Donors were healthy HIV-negative adults with no recently reported acute infections or vaccinations. Only Caucasian adults living in Nashville, Tennessee, USA were represented among the donors. After blood collection by leukapheresis, PBMCs were isolated using Ficoll-Histopaque density gradient centrifugation and then cryopreserved in the vapor phase of liquid nitrogen. Analytical flow cytometry was used to check the purity and quantity of every magnetically sorted T cell population. From each sorted fraction, genomic DNA was isolated and quantified by UV absorbance on a Nanodrop 2000c.

Broader findings and caveats from the paper: Pairwise subsampling led to the expectation that sequencing depth would affect the degree of clonotype sharing among donors. Naive subsets generally had larger estimated clonotype richness than memory subsets. Because the study included a small number of donors, the genetic and exposure-history diversity represented was limited. Even with the large sequencing depth, rarefaction of the sorted-subset datasets indicated that sequencing was incomplete. Sampling was restricted to blood, and TCR repertoires in tissues likely differ from the TCR repertoires found in blood. Clonotypes shared by all four sorted-subset donors showed higher generation probabilities than non-shared clonotypes. Approximately 5% of naive CD4, 3.5% of naive CD8, about 2.1% of memory CD4, and more than 0.35% of memory CD8 clonotypes were shared across four donors.

TCR CDR3 regions were amplified from genomic DNA by multiplex PCR using the deep immunoSEQ assay. Extracted genomic DNA from each cell subset was spread evenly across all wells of several immunoSEQ 96-well plates, with each plate serving as a replicate. Each replicate PCR for sorted subsets received roughly 0.2 ug genomic DNA, equal to about 30,000 T cell genomes. The purified libraries were quantified using a Qubit 3.0 fluorometer, sized with a Bioanalyzer 2100, and then quantified again using the KAPA Library Quantification kit. Every immunoSEQ 96-well plate was sequenced on a separate single-read 150-cycle Illumina NextSeq 550 flow cell. The authors processed their data as follows. Because only junctional sequences without quality scores were contained in the immunoSEQ output, filtering matching that applied to full-length reads could not be performed. Sequences were annotated with PyIR, a Python wrapper for IgBLAST v1.9, using IMGT germline references to assign V/J genes and CDR3. Any read was removed if the V/J assignment was weak (E-value above 1e-6), the CDR3 was missing, or the read contained stop codons, out-of-frame junctions, or ambiguous translated residues. V3J clonotypes were defined as sequences sharing the same inferred V gene, J gene, and CDR3 amino acid sequence. To compute the percentage overlap between repertoires, the number of shared unique clonotypes was divided by the size of the smaller repertoire. Three approaches were used to assess repertoire richness: RTK rarefaction, the Chao1 estimator, and Recon v2.1 estimates of unobserved clonotypes. Generation probabilities for all TCRbeta clonotypes obtained by the gDNA method from a handful of donors were computed using OLGA. Entries here come from immuneACCESS through TCRdb and include only in-frame sequences with V and J called. Some clones fail to appear in such tables; in the studies checked, an unresolved V gene covers under half of the shortfall, and the cause of the remainder is unknown. For V, J and clone size, that table is used; D and trimming come from the DNA. For this sample there are 2 million or so clones; about 94% appear just once. Jointly, the top ten make up roughly 1% of the sample.

On this clone itself: The antigen it binds to is not known. One base away there is no much larger clone; base qualities are not given.

The source of this sequence is a man aged 18 to 30 in good health. Recombination connected TRBV15 to TRBJ1-6; the D gene is not confidently resolved. Specimen: naive CD8+ T cells sorted from blood. The cell subset or site label of this sample denotes: CD45RA+CCR7+. The CDR3 region reads CATSRDREGRGSPLHF. The DNA reads as follows: TGTGCCACCAGCAGAGACCGCGAGGGTAGAGGTTCACCCCTCCACTTT.